This T cell receptor beta chain was documented in a study of blood T cell repertoires in COVID-19. Germline CDR1 and CDR2: LNHDA and SQIVND (reference sequence). The CDR3 spans 16 residues. The V end was cut by 6 bases, the J end by 2 bases, with 17 bases between. Using immunoSEQ multiplex PCR, the repertoire was profiled, and TCRdb retains in-frame clones only, with some absent. The sample has roughly 150,000 clones, around 88% seen once. Material for sequencing was peripheral blood. The clonotype originates from a man aged 55 to 70 with active or convalescent COVID-19. This rearrangement joins TRBV19 to TRBJ1-3; D gene unclear. In DNA form, the CDR3 reads TGTGCCAGTAGCCAACAATCCGCCGGGACTGGAAACACCATATATTTT. It codes for CASSQQSAGTGNTIYF.